This is a list of T cell receptor beta chains from one sample in a study of shared clonotypes between healthy human individuals. The repertoire was sequenced with immunoSEQ multiplex PCR; TCRdb's copy has only in-frame clones and lacks some. The sample consists of roughly 2.4 million clones, approximately 96% of them appearing once. Sequenced input: naive CD4+ T cells sorted from blood. The receptors were gathered from a man younger than 35 in good health. CDR3s leave out the opening cysteine and the closing phenylalanine or tryptophan. The order of the fields is V gene, D gene, J gene, CDR3 protein. D genes are given only for firm matches.

v_call: TRBV6-5; d_call: NA; j_call: TRBJ1-1; cdr3_aa: ASSYPGQNTEAF
v_call: TRBV6-1; d_call: TRBD1; j_call: TRBJ2-4; cdr3_aa: ASSGQTGAITLAKNIQY
v_call: TRBV7-3; d_call: NA; j_call: TRBJ1-6; cdr3_aa: ASSEGNYNSPLH
v_call: TRBV29-1; d_call: NA; j_call: TRBJ2-1; cdr3_aa: SVEKRNIYNEQF
v_call: TRBV5-1; d_call: NA; j_call: TRBJ2-7; cdr3_aa: ASSVNSYEQY
v_call: TRBV6-6; d_call: TRBD1; j_call: TRBJ2-7; cdr3_aa: ASSRTGGPYEQY
v_call: TRBV5-1; d_call: NA; j_call: TRBJ1-3; cdr3_aa: ASSIGGSGNTIY
v_call: TRBV4-1; d_call: NA; j_call: TRBJ2-7; cdr3_aa: ASSQDSAGRWGEQY
v_call: TRBV9; d_call: NA; j_call: TRBJ2-1; cdr3_aa: ASSVVGSRRGNEQF
v_call: TRBV27; d_call: NA; j_call: TRBJ1-2; cdr3_aa: ASSDFYGYT
v_call: TRBV4-1; d_call: NA; j_call: TRBJ2-2; cdr3_aa: ASSQPGGSGELF
v_call: TRBV2; d_call: NA; j_call: TRBJ1-5; cdr3_aa: ASSDGTDQPQH
v_call: TRBV7-9; d_call: NA; j_call: TRBJ2-6; cdr3_aa: ASSQISNGANVLT
v_call: TRBV27; d_call: TRBD1; j_call: TRBJ1-2; cdr3_aa: ASTATGTNYGYT
v_call: TRBV2; d_call: NA; j_call: TRBJ2-6; cdr3_aa: ASRGMGSNSGANVLT
v_call: TRBV30; d_call: TRBD1; j_call: TRBJ1-2; cdr3_aa: AWVRRDRSNLYGYT
v_call: TRBV7-7; d_call: TRBD2; j_call: TRBJ2-5; cdr3_aa: ASSPTPSGTGQTQY
v_call: TRBV10-3; d_call: NA; j_call: TRBJ2-2; cdr3_aa: ATWGMTGELF
v_call: TRBV15; d_call: NA; j_call: TRBJ2-7; cdr3_aa: ATSRIGLEQY
v_call: TRBV19; d_call: NA; j_call: TRBJ1-5; cdr3_aa: ASRASTGPKSNQPQH
v_call: TRBV5-1; d_call: NA; j_call: TRBJ1-1; cdr3_aa: ASSPYYTGEAF
v_call: TRBV10-3; d_call: TRBD2; j_call: TRBJ2-3; cdr3_aa: AISISGGAVDTQY
v_call: TRBV5-1; d_call: NA; j_call: TRBJ1-4; cdr3_aa: ASSFGLENEKLF
v_call: TRBV6-6; d_call: TRBD1; j_call: TRBJ2-7; cdr3_aa: ASAEDRGRYEQY
v_call: TRBV6-5; d_call: TRBD1; j_call: TRBJ2-7; cdr3_aa: ASSYRDRANYEQY
v_call: TRBV7-8; d_call: NA; j_call: TRBJ2-2; cdr3_aa: ASSLKGLTNTGELF
v_call: TRBV5-4; d_call: NA; j_call: TRBJ1-5; cdr3_aa: ASSSDVGQPQH
v_call: TRBV7-7; d_call: NA; j_call: TRBJ1-4; cdr3_aa: ASSRERGEKLF
v_call: TRBV6-4; d_call: TRBD2; j_call: TRBJ2-5; cdr3_aa: ASRGNLAGRLGETQY
v_call: TRBV19; d_call: NA; j_call: TRBJ1-5; cdr3_aa: ASSMRGGPYVGQPQH